This T cell receptor (beta chain) stems from a study of T cells in localized non-small cell lung cancer. Measured with immunoSEQ multiplex PCR; TCRdb has only the in-frame clones, and not every one. Altogether 19,000 or so clones are present, nearly 90% being singletons, with the ten largest covering 25% to 30%. Trimming at V came to 7 bases and at J to 6 bases, leaving 12 bases not matched to a gene. The CDR3 has 15 residues. Per germline, CDR1 ENHRY and CDR2 SYGVKD. V is TRBV10-3 and J is TRBJ1-1, with TRBD1 matching 9 bases. Sequenced material: peripheral blood mononuclear cells, taken before any cancer treatment. This receptor was obtained from a male donor at least 60 years old with stage II lung adenocarcinoma. In DNA, the CDR3 is TGTGCCATCACCTACACGGACAGGGGAATCGCTGAAGCTTTCTTT. As protein: CAITYTDRGIAEAFF.